One sample yielded the 5 T cell receptor beta chains listed below, sequenced in a study of tumor and adjacent non-tumor tissue in lung cancer. The library came from three nested PCR rounds adapted from ARM-PCR protocols. TCRdb called the multiplex PCR reads again in MiXCR, with one record for every CDR3 protein. The data hold 75,000 to 95,000 distinct CDR3 sequences, with less than 80% observed a single time. This sample's RNA came from whole unsorted tissue. Sequenced: lung tumor tissue. These receptors all come from a man between 60 and 75 years old with non-small cell lung cancer.

There are many counts of this clonotype. A read error may produce the germline difference seen at one junction end. The chain is built from TRBV11-2 and TRBJ2-5; D is tentatively TRBD1 or TRBD2 (5 bases each). The CDR3 runs to 14 residues. Germline V gene data show CDR1 as SGHAT and CDR2 as FQNNGV. CDR3 nucleotide sequence: TGTGCCAGCAGCCTAATGGGGGACCAGGAGACCCAGTACTTC. Its translation is CASSLMGDQETQYF.

The V call is TRBV20-1, the J call TRBJ2-2, with TRBD2 identical over 8 bases. Germline values: CDR1 DFQATT, CDR2 SNEGSKA (reference sequence). J gave up 3 bases and V 2 bases, and 8 bases lay outside the gene matches. The CDR3 extends over 16 amino acids. The CDR3 DNA reads as TGCAGTGCTAGACCTTCGAGCGGGGGTGACACCGGGGAGCTGTTTTTT. Amino acids: CSARPSSGGDTGELFF.

The V gene is TRBV20-1, the J gene TRBJ1-5; no clear D gene. CDR1 and CDR2 (germline): DFQATT, SNEGSKA (reference sequence). Trimming pared 0 bases from V and 5 bases from J, leaving 11 bases between. The CDR3 extends over 14 amino acids. The CDR3 sequence: CSARDGLLYQPQHF. The CDR3 bases are TGCAGTGCTAGAGATGGGCTACTTTATCAGCCCCAGCATTTT.

As to this clonotype: At one end, the junction sequence differs from germline, possibly due to a read error. The rearrangement links TRBV5-6 to TRBJ2-2; 8 nucleotides match TRBD1. There are 12 residues in the CDR3. The germline V gene has CDR1 SGHDT and CDR2 YYEEEE. The CDR3 DNA is TGTGCGAGCAGGACAGGGTCCGGGGAGCTGTTTTTT. The encoded protein is CASRTGSGELFF.

V usage is TRBV29-1 and J usage is TRBJ2-7; maybe TRBD1 (5 bases). The CDR3 spans 15 residues. Germline assignment: CDR1 SQVTM and CDR2 ANQGSEA. Trimming cost V 7 bases and J 2 bases, with 21 bases left between them. Here the CDR3 reads CSAKETGADAYEQYF. The CDR3 DNA reads TGCAGCGCTAAAGAAACAGGTGCCGATGCCTACGAGCAGTACTTC.